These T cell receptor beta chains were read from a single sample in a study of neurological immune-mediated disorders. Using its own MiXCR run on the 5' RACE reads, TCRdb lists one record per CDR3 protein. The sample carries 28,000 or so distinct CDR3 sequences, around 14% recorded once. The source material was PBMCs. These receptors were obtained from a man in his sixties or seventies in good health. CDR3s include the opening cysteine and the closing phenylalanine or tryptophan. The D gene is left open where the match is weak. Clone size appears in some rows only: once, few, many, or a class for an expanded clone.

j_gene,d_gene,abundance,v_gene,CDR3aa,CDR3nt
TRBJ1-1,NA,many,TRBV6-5,CASRTGYTEAFF,TGTGCCAGCAGAACGGGGTACACTGAAGCTTTCTTT
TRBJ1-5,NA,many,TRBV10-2,CASSERQGTNQPQHF,TGCGCCAGCAGTGAAAGGCAGGGTACCAATCAGCCCCAGCATTTT
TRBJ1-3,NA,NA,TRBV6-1,CASSEELQATIYF,TGTGCCAGCAGTGAGGAGCTGCAGGCAACCATATATTTT
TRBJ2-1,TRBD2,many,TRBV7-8,CASSTTSDSSYNEQFF,TGTGCCAGCAGCACAACTAGCGACAGCTCCTACAATGAGCAGTTCTTC
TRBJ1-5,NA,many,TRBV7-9,CASMRDNQPQHF,TGTGCCAGCATGCGGGATAATCAGCCCCAGCATTTT
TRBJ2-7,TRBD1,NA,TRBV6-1,CASNRQGSSYEQYF,TGTGCCAGCAACCGACAGGGGAGCTCCTACGAGCAGTACTTC
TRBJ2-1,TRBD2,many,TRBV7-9,CASSAPRLAGGREQFF,TGTGCCAGCAGCGCTCCTAGACTAGCGGGGGGACGTGAGCAGTTCTTC
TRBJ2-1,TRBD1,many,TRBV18,CASSGQGRNNEQFF,TGTGCCAGCTCAGGACAGGGGCGGAACAATGAGCAGTTCTTC
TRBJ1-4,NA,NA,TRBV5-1,CASSLAEFNEKLFF,TGCGCCAGCAGCTTGGCCGAGTTTAATGAAAAACTGTTTTTT
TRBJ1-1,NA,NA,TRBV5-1,CASSRDGNTEAFF,TGCGCCAGCAGCCGGGACGGGAACACTGAAGCTTTCTTT
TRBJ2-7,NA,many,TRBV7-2,CASSDTQGAYEQYF,TGTGCCAGCAGCGATACCCAAGGGGCCTACGAGCAGTACTTC
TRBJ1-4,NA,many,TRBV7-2,CASSLVGGTNEKLFF,TGTGCCAGCAGCTTAGTCGGGGGGACTAATGAAAAACTGTTTTTT
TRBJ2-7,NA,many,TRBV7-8,CASSLGQGSREQYF,TGTGCCAGCAGCTTAGGTCAGGGTTCCCGCGAGCAGTACTTC
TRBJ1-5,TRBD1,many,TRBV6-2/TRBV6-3,CASSYTPWAGQGQQPQHF,TGTGCCAGCAGTTACACCCCCTGGGCAGGACAGGGTCAACAGCCCCAGCATTTT
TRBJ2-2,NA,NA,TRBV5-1,CASNPQGAGPGELFF,TGCGCCAGCAACCCGCAAGGGGCCGGGCCCGGGGAGCTGTTTTTT
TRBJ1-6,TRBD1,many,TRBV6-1,CASSRRDRDNSPLHF,TGTGCCAGCAGTCGCCGGGACAGGGATAATTCACCCCTCCACTTT
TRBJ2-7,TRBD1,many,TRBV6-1,CASSEGQPSYEQYF,TGTGCCAGCAGTGAGGGACAGCCTTCCTACGAGCAGTACTTC
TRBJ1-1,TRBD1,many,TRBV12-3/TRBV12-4,CASRYKGANTEAFF,TGTGCCAGCAGGTATAAGGGGGCCAACACTGAAGCTTTCTTT
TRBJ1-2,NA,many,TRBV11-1,CASSLGPGSGGYGYTF,TGTGCCAGCAGCTTGGGCCCGGGATCCGGGGGCTATGGCTACACCTTC
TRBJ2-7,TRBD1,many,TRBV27,CASSLQGAEEQYF,TGTGCCAGCAGTCTACAGGGGGCGGAAGAGCAGTACTTC
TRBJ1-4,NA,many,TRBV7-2,CASSQVLNEKLFF,TGTGCCAGCAGCCAGGTCCTCAATGAAAAACTGTTTTTT
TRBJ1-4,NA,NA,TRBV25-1,CVSSGAAFATNEKLFF,TGTGTCAGCAGTGGGGCGGCATTCGCAACTAATGAAAAACTGTTTTTT
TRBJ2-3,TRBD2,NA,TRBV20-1,CSASGRGTDTQYF,TGCAGTGCTAGCGGGAGGGGCACAGATACGCAGTATTTT
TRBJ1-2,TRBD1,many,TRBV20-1,CSATGGGFGNYGYTF,TGCAGTGCTACAGGGGGGGGGTTTGGAAACTATGGCTACACCTTC
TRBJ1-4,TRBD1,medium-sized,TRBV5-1,CASSGRDRENEKLFF,TGCGCCAGCAGCGGCCGGGACAGGGAGAATGAAAAACTGTTTTTT
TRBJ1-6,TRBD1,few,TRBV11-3,CASSLFQGGDSPLHF,TGTGCCAGCTCTCTATTCCAGGGGGGGGATTCACCCCTCCACTTT
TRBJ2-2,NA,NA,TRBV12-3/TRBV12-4,CASTNTDTGELFF,TGTGCCAGCACCAACACGGACACCGGGGAGCTGTTTTTT
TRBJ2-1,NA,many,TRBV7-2,CASSLPYNEQFF,TGTGCCAGCAGCTTACCCTACAATGAGCAGTTCTTC
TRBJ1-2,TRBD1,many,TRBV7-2,CASSQGAYYGYTF,TGTGCCAGCAGCCAGGGGGCTTACTATGGCTACACCTTC
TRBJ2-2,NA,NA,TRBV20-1,CIARTRTARTGELFF,TGCATTGCTAGGACCCGGACAGCCAGAACCGGGGAGCTGTTTTTT
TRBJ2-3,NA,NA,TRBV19,CATGPSGDTQYF,TGTGCCACCGGGCCGTCGGGAGATACGCAGTATTTT
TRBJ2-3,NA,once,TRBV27,CASSLKGRTTDTQYF,TGTGCCAGCAGTTTAAAGGGCAGAACAACAGATACGCAGTATTTT
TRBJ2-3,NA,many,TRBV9,CASSVGLGASSTDTQYF,TGTGCCAGCAGCGTAGGGTTGGGGGCATCTAGCACAGATACGCAGTATTTT
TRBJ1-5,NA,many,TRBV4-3,CASSQDNMGDQPQHF,TGCGCCAGCAGCCAAGATAACATGGGGGACCAGCCCCAGCATTTT
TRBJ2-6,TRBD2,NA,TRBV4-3,CASSLQAGSGANVLIF,TGCGCCAGCAGCCTACAAGCGGGATCTGGGGCCAACGTCCTGATTTTC
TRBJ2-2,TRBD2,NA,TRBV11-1,CASSYGLAGETTGELFF,TGTGCCAGCAGTTACGGACTAGCGGGGGAGACCACCGGGGAGCTGTTTTTT